This TCR beta chain was identified in a study of cytomegalovirus exposure and HLA in healthy donors. Study background: The same platform was used for the roughly 120 validation repertoires and the roughly 720 first-cohort repertoires, a later analysis reported. Study observations and caveats: Cytomegalovirus association was assigned to more than 150 TCR beta chains. Under in vitro conditions, three CMV-associated chains were confirmed as specific for CMV antigens. Within the 120 or so validation repertoires, first-cohort TCR clusters tended to co-occur, according to a later analysis.

This CDR3 comprises 17 residues. Germline loops: CDR1 MGHRA, CDR2 YSYEKL. The ends lost 3 bases at V and 1 base at J; junction bases unmatched: 6. Using immunoSEQ multiplex PCR, the repertoire was profiled, and TCRdb retains in-frame clones only, with some absent. Among roughly 68,000 clones listed, over 90% were seen once. In regard to this clone: What it binds is not known.

This receptor was taken from a woman aged 18-35 years in good health and CMV-seropositive. The chain employs TRBV4-1 and TRBJ2-3; 11 positions match TRBD2. Sequences were obtained from PBMCs. In DNA, the CDR3 is TGCGCCAGCAGCCACCAACTAGCGGGAGCCGGCACAGATACGCAGTATTTT. It is translated as CASSHQLAGAGTDTQYF.